Presented here are 29 T cell receptor beta chains from one specimen sequenced in a study of blood T cell repertoires in COVID-19. Assay used: immunoSEQ multiplex PCR; TCRdb lists only in-frame clones, some missing. There are under 300,000 clones in the sample; around 93% occur only once, and 1.2% lies in the top ten. Sample: PBMCs or T cells enriched from blood (not recorded which). These receptors were obtained from a human donor in a cohort exposed to, infected with or recovered from COVID-19 (not recorded which). The donor label of this sample is uncertain.

Of note for this clone: In the same sample, other DNA sequences code for this CDR3. The chain carries TRBV5-5 and TRBJ1-5; D unclear. Looked up from germline, CDR1 is SGHKS and CDR2 is YYEKEE (reference sequence). V lost 1 base and J lost 0, with 11 bases in between. The CDR3 is 16 amino acids. The CDR3 DNA sequence: TGTGCCAGCAGCTTGACCGGCGGCGATAGCAATCAGCCCCAGCATTTT. Its translation: CASSLTGGDSNQPQHF.

V usage is TRBV19 and J usage is TRBJ1-5; 9 positions agree with TRBD1. This CDR3 contains 15 residues. Germline V CDR1 and CDR2: LNHDA, SQIVND (reference sequence). The trim removed 7 bases at V and 6 bases at J, leaving 10 bases unmatched. CDR3 sequence (DNA): TGTGCCAGTACATCGTCACAGGGGGCTGGTCAGCCCCAGCATTTT. Protein product: CASTSSQGAGQPQHF.

The chain joins TRBV3-1 (or the pseudogene TRBV3-2) to TRBJ1-4; 8 nucleotides align to TRBD1. With V trimmed by 5 bases and J by 7 bases, 0 bases remained unmatched. The CDR3 runs to 12 residues. In germline, CDR1 is LGHDT, CDR2 YNNKEL (reference sequence). The CDR3 DNA is TGTGCCAGCAGCACAGGGGGTGAAAAACTGTTTTTT. Protein: CASSTGGEKLFF.

V and J are TRBV6-4 and TRBJ1-2, with TRBD1 identical over 10 bases. Germline V gene sequence: CDR1 MRHNA, CDR2 SNTAGT. J was trimmed by 9 bases and V by 6 bases; bases with no gene match: 7. The CDR3 sequence is 13 residues long. CDR3 loop: CASSTTGGNSYTF. CDR3 bases: TGTGCCAGCAGCACGACAGGGGGCAATAGCTACACCTTC.

This clone was seen a few times. The V call is TRBV2, the J call TRBJ1-1; perhaps TRBD1 as D (6 bases). CDR3 length: 14 residues. V gave up 0 bases and J gave up 8 bases, with 13 bases separating them. From germline, CDR1 is SNHLY and CDR2 FYNNEI. As DNA, the CDR3 is TGTGCCAGCAGTGAAGCGCTTCGGGGGGGCGAAGCTTTCTTT. This codes for CASSEALRGGEAFF.

This rearrangement joins TRBV7-2 to TRBJ2-7; 12 nucleotides match TRBD1. Germline CDR1 is SGHTA and CDR2 is FQGNSA. J lost 5 bases, V lost 5 bases, and 7 bases had no gene match. The CDR3 contains 15 residues. CDR3 region: CASSRAGTGGNEQYF. The CDR3 DNA sequence: TGTGCCAGCAGCCGCGCCGGGACAGGGGGCAACGAGCAGTACTTC.

The gene calls are TRBV11-2 and TRBJ1-2, with TRBD1 as a possible D gene (6 bases). This CDR3 comprises 14 residues. Trimming removed 5 bases from V and 4 bases from J, with 14 bases in between. In germline, CDR1 is SGHAT, CDR2 FQNNGV. CDR3 coding DNA: TGTGCCAGCAGCCCCCTCCAGGGGAGCTATGGCTACACCTTC. Residues: CASSPLQGSYGYTF.

The chain carries TRBV6-5 and TRBJ1-1; no firm D call. V was cut by 2 bases and J by 7 bases, with 11 bases left in between. There are 13 residues in the CDR3. Germline V gene lookup returns CDR1 MNHEY and CDR2 SVGAGI. The chain's CDR3 is CASSYLEGIEAFF. CDR3 bases: TGTGCCAGCAGTTACCTTGAGGGAATTGAAGCTTTCTTT.

The chain has TRBV20-1 and TRBJ1-2; D not certain. The CDR3 length is 10 residues. Deletions cut 6 bases from V and 9 bases from J, with 11 bases between. The V gene's germline CDR1 is DFQATT and CDR2 SNEGSKA (reference sequence). The CDR3 reads CSASGSSYTF. In DNA form, the CDR3 reads TGCAGTGCGTCGGGGTCGAGCTACACCTTC.

The gene calls are TRBV19 and TRBJ2-7; 8 nucleotides agree with TRBD1. Germline CDR1 is LNHDA and CDR2 is SQIVND (reference sequence). V was clipped by 3 bases and J by 2 bases; unmatched bases: 9. There are 16 residues in the CDR3. The CDR3 loop is CASSISSGTGTYEQYF. As DNA, the CDR3 is TGTGCCAGTAGTATTTCCTCCGGGACAGGTACCTACGAGCAGTACTTC.

The rearrangement joins TRBV7-9 to TRBJ1-2; 12 bases fit TRBD1. CDR3 length: 17 residues. Unmatched junction bases numbered 8, after V lost 3 bases and J lost 3 bases. Germline V gene data show CDR1 as SEHNR and CDR2 as FQNEAQ (reference sequence). DNA of the CDR3: TGTGCCAGCAGCTTTCCCCGGGACAGGGGGCAGGACTATGGCTACACCTTC. Translation gives CASSFPRDRGQDYGYTF.

The rearrangement links TRBV25-1 to TRBJ1-1; D remains ambiguous. Deletions cut 1 base from V and 13 bases from J, with 10 bases between. Germline CDR1 is MGHDK and CDR2 is SYGVNS. This CDR3 comprises 11 residues. In nucleotides, the CDR3 is TGTGCCAGCAGTGAATCCTTCAGTGTTTTCTTT. It yields the protein CASSESFSVFF.

The chain couples TRBV10-3 to TRBJ2-7; 9 bases map to TRBD1. Germline assignment: CDR1 ENHRY and CDR2 SYGVKD. The CDR3 runs 14 residues. V was clipped by 4 bases and J by 4 bases; unmatched bases: 5. The CDR3 nucleotides read TGTGCCATCAGTGGCCGGGACAGGGTTTACGAGCAGTACTTC. This gives the protein CAISGRDRVYEQYF.

This rearrangement joins TRBV29-1 to TRBJ2-7; D might be TRBD1 (5 bases). The V and J ends lost 1 base and 7 bases respectively, with 20 bases between them. The CDR3 is 15 amino acids. Germline V CDR1 and CDR2: SQVTM, ANQGSEA. The CDR3 DNA sequence: TGCAGCGTTGAAGGTGCGCAGGGCCGGCTTGGGGAGCAGTACTTC. Translated, it gives CSVEGAQGRLGEQYF.

About this clone: Other DNA sequences from this sample encode an identical CDR3 as well. CDR3 DNA: TGTGCCAGCAGCGTAGGACTAGATCAAGAGACCCAGTACTTC. This sequence encodes CASSVGLDQETQYF. This rearrangement joins TRBV9 to TRBJ2-5, with a possible D match to TRBD2 (6 bases). The V and J ends lost 0 bases and 2 bases respectively, with 8 bases between them. Per the germline V gene, CDR1 is SGDLS and CDR2 is YYNGEE. The CDR3 sequence is 14 residues long.

The J gene is TRBJ2-5, the V gene TRBV7-9, with TRBD1 as a possible D gene (7 bases). The V gene lost 6 bases and the J gene lost 3 bases, with 11 bases spanning the gap. The CDR3 spans 13 residues. In germline, CDR1 is SEHNR, CDR2 FQNEAQ (reference sequence). The CDR3 spells CASSRGTEETQYF. The CDR3 bases are TGTGCCAGCAGTCGGGGGACAGAAGAGACCCAGTACTTC.

The CDR3 DNA is TGTGCCAGCAGGCCCTCCGGGGTGATCGATGGCTACACCTTC. Protein: CASRPSGVIDGYTF. The rearrangement uses TRBV6-1 and TRBJ1-2, with no clear D. CDR1 is MNHNS, CDR2 SASEGT, per germline. This CDR3 contains 14 residues. With 6 bases removed from V and 6 bases from J, the gap between germline ends came to 17 bases.

The chain is built from TRBV5-4 and TRBJ2-7, with D unclear. CDR1 is SGHNT and CDR2 is YYREEE in the germline V gene (reference sequence). The CDR3 is 13 residues long. V was clipped by 0 bases and J by 3 bases, with 7 bases between them. CDR3: CASSLGQNYEQYF. The CDR3, as DNA: TGTGCCAGCAGCTTGGGGCAGAACTACGAGCAGTACTTC.

The chain recombines TRBV6-4 with TRBJ2-7; a possible D gene is TRBD1 (6 bases). The CDR3 totals 13 residues. Trimming left V 3 bases short and J 5 bases short, with 11 bases between. CDR1 and CDR2 (germline): MRHNA, SNTAGT. CDR3 loop: CASSETGLHEQYF. CDR3 sequence (DNA): TGTGCCAGCAGTGAAACAGGGCTCCACGAGCAGTACTTC.

There are a few counts of this clone. The chain has TRBV30 and TRBJ2-2; 8 bases are a match to TRBD1. This CDR3 is built from 13 residues. The ends lost 3 bases at V and 6 bases at J; junction bases unmatched: 3. The germline gives CDR1 GTSNPN, CDR2 SVGIG (reference sequence). CDR3 sequence reads: CAWRTGDAGELFF. The CDR3 DNA follows: TGTGCCTGGAGGACAGGGGACGCCGGGGAGCTGTTTTTT.

The chain combines TRBV4-1 with TRBJ2-1, with TRBD2 matching 11 bases. Per germline, CDR1 MGHRA and CDR2 YSYEKL. The CDR3 is 15 residues long. V lost 2 bases to trimming and J lost 7 bases; unmatched junction nucleotides: 4. Here the CDR3 reads CASSQLAGGVNEQFF. The CDR3 DNA reads TGCGCCAGCAGCCAACTAGCGGGGGGAGTAAATGAGCAGTTCTTC.

This rearrangement joins TRBV2 to TRBJ1-1, with a weak D call TRBD1 (5 bases). This CDR3 has 14 residues. Germline CDR1 SNHLY, CDR2 FYNNEI. V lost 3 bases and J 5 bases, leaving 13 bases between the germline ends. The CDR3 DNA reads as TGTGCCAGCAGTGAGCAGACAGTATCTACTGAAGCTTTCTTT. It translates to CASSEQTVSTEAFF. The full variable domain, in which reference TRBV2 and TRBJ1-1 provide the parts outside the CDR3, is EPEVTQTPSHQVTQMGQEVILRCVPISNHLYFYWYRQILGQKVEFLVSFYNNEISEKSEIFDDQFSVERPDGSNFTLKIRSTKLEDSAMYFCASSEQTVSTEAFFGQGTRLTVV.

The CDR3 nucleotides read TGTGCCAGCAGTGAAGCGAGGGTTAACTATGGCTACACCTTC. Its protein product is CASSEARVNYGYTF. The V and J genes are TRBV6-1 and TRBJ1-2; no clear D. The CDR3 contains 14 residues. Germline loops: CDR1 MNHNS, CDR2 SASEGT. The ends were cut back, 0 bases at V and 1 base at J, with 6 bases in the middle.

Here the CDR3 reads CASRGQPYGYTF. CDR3 DNA sequence: TGTGCCAGCAGGGGGCAGCCTTATGGCTACACCTTC. V usage is TRBV28 and J usage is TRBJ1-2; possible D gene TRBD1, 5 bases. The CDR3 is made up of 12 amino acids. CDR1 and CDR2 (germline): MDHEN, SYDVKM. The germline V and J ends were trimmed by 6 bases and 5 bases, with 10 bases remaining between them.

This chain joins TRBV9 and TRBJ2-3; D possibly corresponds to TRBD2 (6 bases). This CDR3 has 14 residues. Between the trimmed V and J ends, which lost 6 bases and 0 bases, there was a span of 11 bases. Germline V gene sequence: CDR1 SGDLS, CDR2 YYNGEE. The chain's CDR3 is CASTLGGSTDTQYF. CDR3 DNA sequence: TGTGCCAGCACTTTGGGGGGAAGCACAGATACGCAGTATTTT.

This clone occurred a few times. The rearrangement links TRBV11-2 to TRBJ1-6; 9 nucleotides match TRBD1. V lost 5 bases, J lost 7 bases, and 6 bases stayed unmatched. CDR1 SGHAT and CDR2 FQNNGV come from the germline V gene. This CDR3 spans 15 amino acids. Written as DNA, the CDR3 is TGTGCCAGCAGCACGTCCACAGGGGGCAATTCACCCCTCCACTTT. Amino acid sequence: CASSTSTGGNSPLHF.

The chain is built from TRBV2 and TRBJ1-6; no firm D call. V was shortened by 8 bases and J by 8 bases, with 10 bases between the two germline ends. CDR1 is SNHLY and CDR2 is FYNNEI in the germline V gene. The CDR3 length is 12 residues. CDR3 nucleotides: TGTGCCAGCCGATTCGGGGATTCACCCCTCCACTTT. Its translation is CASRFGDSPLHF.

In this sample, this clone turned up once. This chain connects TRBV7-9 to TRBJ1-6; 8 nucleotides align to TRBD1. The ends lost 1 base at V and 6 bases at J; junction bases unmatched: 2. Looked up from germline, CDR1 is SEHNR and CDR2 is FQNEAQ (reference sequence). The CDR3 runs 15 residues. CDR3 DNA: TGTGCCAGCAGCTTAGGGACAGGGCTTAATTCACCCCTCCACTTT. This sequence encodes CASSLGTGLNSPLHF.

This rearrangement joins TRBV6-6 to TRBJ2-5, with unresolved D. V was pared by 4 bases and J by 2 bases, with 14 bases between. Germline CDR1 and CDR2: MNHNY and SVGAGI (reference sequence). This CDR3 is built from 15 residues. DNA for the CDR3: TGTGCCAGCAGTTTAGGAGACCATGGGCAAGAGACCCAGTACTTC. Its translation: CASSLGDHGQETQYF.